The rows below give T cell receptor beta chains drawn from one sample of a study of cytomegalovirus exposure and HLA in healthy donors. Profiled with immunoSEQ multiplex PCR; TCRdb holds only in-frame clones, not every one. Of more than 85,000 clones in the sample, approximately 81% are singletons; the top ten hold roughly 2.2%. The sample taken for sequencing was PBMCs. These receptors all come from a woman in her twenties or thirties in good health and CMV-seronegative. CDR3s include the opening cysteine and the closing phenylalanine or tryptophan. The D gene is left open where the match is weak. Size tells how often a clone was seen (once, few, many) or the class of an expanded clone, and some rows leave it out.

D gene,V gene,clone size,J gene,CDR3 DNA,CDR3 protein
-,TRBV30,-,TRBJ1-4,TGTGCCTGGAACAAGGGGGTTGCTGGGGAAAAACTGTTTTTT,CAWNKGVAGEKLFF
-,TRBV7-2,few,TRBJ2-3,TGTGCCAGCAGCTTCAAATCGGGTCCCTCCGGGGGTACGCAGTATTTT,CASSFKSGPSGGTQYF
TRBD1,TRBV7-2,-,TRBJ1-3,TGTGCCAGCAGCTTAGGGACAGGGAGAAACACCATATATTTT,CASSLGTGRNTIYF
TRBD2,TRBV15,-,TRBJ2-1,TGTGCCACCAGCAGAGATTTTCTAGAGGGGAGGGTAGGGAATGAGCAGTTCTTC,CATSRDFLEGRVGNEQFF
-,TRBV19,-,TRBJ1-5,TGTGCCAGTAGTAGACTCGAGGCCGGGCAGCCCCAGCATTTT,CASSRLEAGQPQHF
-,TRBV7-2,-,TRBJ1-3,TGTGCCAGCAGCTTAGGTCAGGGGCTCACTGGAAACACCATATATTTT,CASSLGQGLTGNTIYF
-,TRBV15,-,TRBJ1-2,TGTGCCACCAGCAGAGAAATCGAGAGTGGGGCTGCCGCGGGCTACACCTTC,CATSREIESGAAAGYTF
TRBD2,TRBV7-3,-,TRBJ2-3,TGTGCCAGCAGCCCCCAGGGACTAGCGGGAGCAGATACGCAGTATTTT,CASSPQGLAGADTQYF
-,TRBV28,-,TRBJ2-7,TGTGCCAGCACCACCCGGACTGACTACGAGCAGTACTTC,CASTTRTDYEQYF
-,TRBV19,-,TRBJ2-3,TGTGCCAGTTCCCTGGCGGCAGTAGCCGGAGATACGCAGTATTTT,CASSLAAVAGDTQYF
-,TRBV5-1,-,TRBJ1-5,TGCGCCAGCCGTGACAGGAGCCTCAGTCAGCCCCAGCATTTT,CASRDRSLSQPQHF
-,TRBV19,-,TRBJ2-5,TGTGCCAGTAGGGAACAGGGCGGGGAGACCCAGTACTTC,CASREQGGETQYF